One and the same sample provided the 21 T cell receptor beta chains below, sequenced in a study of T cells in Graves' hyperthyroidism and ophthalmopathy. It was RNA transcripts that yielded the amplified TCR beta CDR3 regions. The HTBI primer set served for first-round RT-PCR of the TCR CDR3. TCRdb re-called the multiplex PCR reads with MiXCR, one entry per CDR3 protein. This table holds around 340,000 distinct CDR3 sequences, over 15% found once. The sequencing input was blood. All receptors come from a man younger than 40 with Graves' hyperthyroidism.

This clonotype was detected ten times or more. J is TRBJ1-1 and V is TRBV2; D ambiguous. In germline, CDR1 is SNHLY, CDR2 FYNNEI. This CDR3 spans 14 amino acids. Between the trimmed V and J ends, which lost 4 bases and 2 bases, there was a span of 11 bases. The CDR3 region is CASSVGRGNTEAFF. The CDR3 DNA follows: TGTGCCAGCAGTGTAGGTCGGGGTAACACTGAAGCTTTCTTT.

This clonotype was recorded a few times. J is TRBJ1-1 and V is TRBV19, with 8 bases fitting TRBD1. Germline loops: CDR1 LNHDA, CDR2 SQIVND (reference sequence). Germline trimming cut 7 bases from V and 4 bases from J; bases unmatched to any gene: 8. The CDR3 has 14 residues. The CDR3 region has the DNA TGTGCCAGTATCCAGACAGGGGAGGGCACTGAAGCTTTCTTT. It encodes CASIQTGEGTEAFF. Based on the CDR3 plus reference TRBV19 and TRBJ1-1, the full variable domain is DGGITQSPKYLFRKEGQNVTLSCEQNLNHDAMYWYRQDPGQGLRLIYYSQIVNDFQKGDIAEGYSVSREKKESFPLTVTSAQKNPTAFYLCASIQTGEGTEAFFGQGTRLTVV.

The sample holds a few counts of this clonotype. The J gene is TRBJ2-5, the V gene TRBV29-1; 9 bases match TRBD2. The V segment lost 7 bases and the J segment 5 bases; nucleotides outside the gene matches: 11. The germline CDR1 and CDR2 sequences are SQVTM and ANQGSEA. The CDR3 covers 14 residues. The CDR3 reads CSALLGLAGETQYF. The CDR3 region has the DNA TGCAGCGCCCTACTGGGACTAGCCGGTGAGACCCAGTACTTC.

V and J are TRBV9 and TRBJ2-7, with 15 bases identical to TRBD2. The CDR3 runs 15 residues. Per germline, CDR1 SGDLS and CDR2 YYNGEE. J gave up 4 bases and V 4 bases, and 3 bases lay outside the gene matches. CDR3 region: CASSPGTSGRYEQYF. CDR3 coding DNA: TGTGCCAGCAGCCCAGGGACTAGCGGGAGGTACGAGCAGTACTTC.

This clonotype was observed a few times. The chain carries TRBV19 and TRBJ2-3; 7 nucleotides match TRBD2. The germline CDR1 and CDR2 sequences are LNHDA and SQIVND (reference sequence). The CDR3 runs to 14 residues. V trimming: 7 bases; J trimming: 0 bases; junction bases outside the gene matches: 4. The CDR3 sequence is CASTAGESTDTQYF. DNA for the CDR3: TGTGCCAGTACGGCGGGAGAGAGCACAGATACGCAGTATTTT.

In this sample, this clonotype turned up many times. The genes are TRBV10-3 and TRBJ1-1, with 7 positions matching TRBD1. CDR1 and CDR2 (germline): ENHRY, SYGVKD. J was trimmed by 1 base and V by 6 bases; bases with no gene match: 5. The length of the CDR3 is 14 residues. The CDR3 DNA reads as TGTGCCATCAGAGAGACAGGGAGGAACACTGAAGCTTTCTTT. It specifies CAIRETGRNTEAFF.

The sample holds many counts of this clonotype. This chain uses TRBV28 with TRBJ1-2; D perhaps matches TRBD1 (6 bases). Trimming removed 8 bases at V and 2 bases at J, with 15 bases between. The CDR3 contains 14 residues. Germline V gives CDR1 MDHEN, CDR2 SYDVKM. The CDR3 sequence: CASVEGGRNYGYTF. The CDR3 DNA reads TGTGCCAGCGTCGAGGGGGGGCGCAACTATGGCTACACCTTC.

CDR3 coding DNA: TGTGCCAGCAGCCACGGGCCACAAGGGGGCTTCACTGAAGCTTTCTTT. Translated, it gives CASSHGPQGGFTEAFF. The chain links TRBV3-1 to TRBJ1-1; 7 nucleotides line up with TRBD1. CDR1 LGHDT and CDR2 YNNKEL come from the germline V gene (reference sequence). The ends lost 3 bases at V and 4 bases at J; junction bases unmatched: 11. The CDR3 covers 16 residues.

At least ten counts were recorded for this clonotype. In DNA, the CDR3 is TGCAGTGCTAGATCTGGGACAACGGACCAAGAGACCCAGTACTTC. Amino acid sequence: CSARSGTTDQETQYF. The V gene is TRBV20-1, the J gene TRBJ2-5, with D perhaps TRBD1 (6 bases). The germline gives CDR1 DFQATT, CDR2 SNEGSKA (reference sequence). V gave up 2 bases and J gave up 0 bases, with 13 bases separating them. The CDR3 is 15 residues long.

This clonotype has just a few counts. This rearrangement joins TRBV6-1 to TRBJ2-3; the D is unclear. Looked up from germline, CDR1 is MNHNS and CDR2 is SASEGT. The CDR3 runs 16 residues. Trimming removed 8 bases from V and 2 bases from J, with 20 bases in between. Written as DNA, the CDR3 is TGTGCCAGCGTTCCTCAGGTGGCTTCACACACAGATACGCAGTATTTT. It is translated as CASVPQVASHTDTQYF.

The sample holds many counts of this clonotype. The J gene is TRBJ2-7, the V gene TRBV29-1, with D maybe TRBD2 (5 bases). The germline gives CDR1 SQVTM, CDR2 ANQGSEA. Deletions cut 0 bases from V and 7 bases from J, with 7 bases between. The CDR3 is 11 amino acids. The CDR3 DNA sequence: TGCAGCGTTGAAGATACGGGAGAGCAGTACTTC. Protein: CSVEDTGEQYF.

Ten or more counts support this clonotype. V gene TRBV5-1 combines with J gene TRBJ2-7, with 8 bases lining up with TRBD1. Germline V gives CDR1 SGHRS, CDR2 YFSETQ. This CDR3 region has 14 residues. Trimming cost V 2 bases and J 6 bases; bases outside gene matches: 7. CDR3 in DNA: TGCGCCAGCAGCTTCAGGACAGGGATCGGCGAGCAGTACTTC. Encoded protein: CASSFRTGIGEQYF.

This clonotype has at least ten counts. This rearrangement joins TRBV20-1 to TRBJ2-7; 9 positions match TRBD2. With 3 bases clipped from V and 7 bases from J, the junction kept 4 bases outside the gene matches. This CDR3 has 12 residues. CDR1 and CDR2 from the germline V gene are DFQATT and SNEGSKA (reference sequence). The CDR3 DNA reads TGCAGTGCTAGTTCGCGGGAGGGGGAGCAGTACTTC. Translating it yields CSASSREGEQYF.

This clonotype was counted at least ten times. DNA for the CDR3: TGTGCCAGCAGCTTATCTGGGACAGGGGGCTTCGAGCAGTACTTC. Translation: CASSLSGTGGFEQYF. V and J are TRBV7-8 and TRBJ2-7; 12 positions match TRBD1. The CDR3 is 15 amino acids. Germline CDR1 is SGHVS and CDR2 is FQNEAQ. J lost 6 bases, V lost 2 bases, and 5 bases had no gene match.

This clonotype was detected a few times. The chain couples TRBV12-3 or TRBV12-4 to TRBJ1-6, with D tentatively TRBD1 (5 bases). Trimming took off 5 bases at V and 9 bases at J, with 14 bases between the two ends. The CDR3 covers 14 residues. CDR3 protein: CASSDPRVGSPLHF. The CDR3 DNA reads TGTGCCAGCAGTGACCCCAGGGTGGGTTCACCCCTCCACTTT.

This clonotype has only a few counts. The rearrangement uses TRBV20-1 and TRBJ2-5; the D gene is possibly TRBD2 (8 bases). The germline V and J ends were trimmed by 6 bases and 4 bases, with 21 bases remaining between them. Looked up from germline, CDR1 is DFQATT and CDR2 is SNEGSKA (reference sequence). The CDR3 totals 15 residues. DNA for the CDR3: TGCAGTGCGATTCGGGAGGGGGCAATGGGAGAGACCCAGTACTTC. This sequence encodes CSAIREGAMGETQYF.

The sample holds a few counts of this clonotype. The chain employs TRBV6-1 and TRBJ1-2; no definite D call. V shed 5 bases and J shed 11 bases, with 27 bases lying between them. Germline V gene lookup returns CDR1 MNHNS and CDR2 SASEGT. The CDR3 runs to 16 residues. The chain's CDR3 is CASSFTRQPSLSWYTF. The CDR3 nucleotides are TGTGCCAGCAGTTTTACGAGGCAGCCAAGCCTGAGTTGGTACACCTTC.

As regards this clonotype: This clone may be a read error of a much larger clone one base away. Here the CDR3 reads CASSPKNEQFF. The CDR3 DNA follows: TGTGCCAGCAGCCCCAAGAATGAGCAGTTCTTC. This rearrangement joins TRBV12-3 or TRBV12-4 to TRBJ2-1; D is ambiguous. Deletions cut 6 bases from V and 7 bases from J, with 7 bases between. The CDR3 covers 11 residues.

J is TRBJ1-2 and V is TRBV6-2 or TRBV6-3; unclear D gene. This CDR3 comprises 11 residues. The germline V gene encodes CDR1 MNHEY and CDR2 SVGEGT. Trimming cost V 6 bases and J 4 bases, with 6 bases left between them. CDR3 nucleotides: TGTGCCAGCAGACGGCTCTATGGCTACACCTTC. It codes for CASRRLYGYTF.

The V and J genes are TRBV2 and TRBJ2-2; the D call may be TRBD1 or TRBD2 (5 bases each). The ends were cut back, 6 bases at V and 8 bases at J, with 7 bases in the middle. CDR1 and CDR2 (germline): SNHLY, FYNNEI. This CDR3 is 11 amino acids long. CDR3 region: CASRGDGELFF. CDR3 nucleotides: TGTGCCAGCAGGGGGGATGGGGAGCTGTTTTTT.

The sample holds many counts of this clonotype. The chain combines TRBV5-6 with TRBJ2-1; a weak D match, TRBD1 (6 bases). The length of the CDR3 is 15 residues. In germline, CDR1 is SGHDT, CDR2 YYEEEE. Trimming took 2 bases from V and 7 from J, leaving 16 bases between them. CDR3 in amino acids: CASSFPHRDLNEQFF. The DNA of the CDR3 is TGTGCCAGCAGCTTCCCTCACAGGGATCTGAATGAGCAGTTCTTC.